This T cell receptor beta chain was observed in a study of blood T cells in healthy people across ages. Looking at the study overall: The capture of about one barcoded beta molecule per two T cells was achieved by template switching. General study findings and limits: Lack of knowledge of donor CMV status possibly confounded expanded clonotype changes. Measured against age, TCR beta diversity per million T cells decreased in a roughly linear manner. Comparison with aged donors showed that long-lived donors had more naive CD4+ cells and higher diversity.

The use of a sample-barcoded 5' primer and a J-beta primer mix characterized a second PCR of 7 to 11 cycles. TCRdb used MiXCR to reprocess the 5' RACE reads, holding one entry per CDR3 protein. The sample shows about 580,000 distinct CDR3 sequences, around 50% of them seen only once. Regarding this clonotype: No antigen is known for it.

Germline V lookup: CDR1 MNHEY, CDR2 SMNVEV (reference sequence). Losses at the gene ends were 5 bases for V and 1 base for J; bases not matched to a gene: 5. CDR3 length: 16 amino acids. V usage is TRBV27 and J usage is TRBJ2-3; 11 nucleotides match TRBD1. The receptor was isolated from a man of 80 years or more in good health. Sequenced input: blood. The DNA of the CDR3 is TGTGCCAGCAGTCCCGGGACAGGGGGTGGCACAGATACGCAGTATTTT. Translated: CASSPGTGGGTDTQYF.